This TCR beta chain was sequenced in a study of T cells after yellow fever vaccination. Overall study context: Any fraction with a low cell number was prepared using SMART-Seq v4 Ultra Low Input. Findings of the study overall: Weaker, the secondary response peaked sooner, at day 5 versus 15.

The V gene's germline CDR1 is LNHNV and CDR2 YYDKDF (reference sequence). The CDR3 contains 15 residues. V shed 5 bases and J 5 bases; nucleotides not matched to a gene: 10. TCRdb re-derived calls from the 5' RACE reads in MiXCR, one entry per CDR3 protein. The sample has about 320,000 distinct CDR3 sequences, around 4.4% seen once. As regards this clonotype: Antigen unknown.

The origin of this receptor is a man aged 18 to 29 who received the YFV17D yellow fever vaccine. This material consisted of PBMCs, taken 15 days after the yellow fever booster vaccination. The chain recombines TRBV15 with TRBJ1-2; 8 bases align to TRBD1. The CDR3 DNA sequence: TGTGCCACCAGCGGTTTCGACAGGGGAGATTATGGCTACACCTTC. Protein: CATSGFDRGDYGYTF.